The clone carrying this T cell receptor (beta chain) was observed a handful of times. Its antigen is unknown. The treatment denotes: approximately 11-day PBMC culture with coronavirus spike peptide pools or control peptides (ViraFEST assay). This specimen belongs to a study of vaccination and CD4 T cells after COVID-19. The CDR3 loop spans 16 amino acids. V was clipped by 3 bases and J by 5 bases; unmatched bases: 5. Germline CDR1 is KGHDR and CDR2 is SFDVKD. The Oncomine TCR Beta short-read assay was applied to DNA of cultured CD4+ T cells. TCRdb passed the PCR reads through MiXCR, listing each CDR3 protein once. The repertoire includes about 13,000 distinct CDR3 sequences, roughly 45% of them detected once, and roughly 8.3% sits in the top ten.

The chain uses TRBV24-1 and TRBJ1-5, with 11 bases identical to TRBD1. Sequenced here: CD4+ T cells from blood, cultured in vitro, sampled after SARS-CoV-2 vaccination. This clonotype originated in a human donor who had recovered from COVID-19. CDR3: CATSDAGQGADQPQHF. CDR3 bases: TGTGCCACCAGTGATGCCGGACAGGGGGCCGATCAGCCCCAGCATTTT.